The present T cell receptor (beta chain) was sequenced within a study of blood T cell repertoires in COVID-19. Across the study: Spain, Italy and the United States supplied samples that represented acute and convalescent COVID-19. Sources were T cells, B-cell-depleted T cells, or PBMCs; the material itself was cDNA or gDNA.

The length of the CDR3 is 12 residues. The ends were cut back, 2 bases at V and 5 bases at J, with 3 bases in the middle. Original handling: By means of reference gene primer amplification, nucleated cell counts were estimated. Method: immunoSEQ multiplex PCR; TCRdb's copy keeps in-frame clones and lacks some. V and J calls and clone size are copied from that table; D and trimming were computed from the DNA. This sample has some 190,000 clones, with roughly 90% found just once. The count of this clone is one. The TCR originated in a man aged 18 to 29 with active or convalescent COVID-19. J is TRBJ1-4 and V is TRBV12-3 or TRBV12-4; D call uncertain. Sequencing input: peripheral blood. Here the CDR3 reads CASSLQNEKLFF. CDR3 coding DNA: TGTGCCAGCAGTTTACAGAATGAAAAACTGTTTTTT.